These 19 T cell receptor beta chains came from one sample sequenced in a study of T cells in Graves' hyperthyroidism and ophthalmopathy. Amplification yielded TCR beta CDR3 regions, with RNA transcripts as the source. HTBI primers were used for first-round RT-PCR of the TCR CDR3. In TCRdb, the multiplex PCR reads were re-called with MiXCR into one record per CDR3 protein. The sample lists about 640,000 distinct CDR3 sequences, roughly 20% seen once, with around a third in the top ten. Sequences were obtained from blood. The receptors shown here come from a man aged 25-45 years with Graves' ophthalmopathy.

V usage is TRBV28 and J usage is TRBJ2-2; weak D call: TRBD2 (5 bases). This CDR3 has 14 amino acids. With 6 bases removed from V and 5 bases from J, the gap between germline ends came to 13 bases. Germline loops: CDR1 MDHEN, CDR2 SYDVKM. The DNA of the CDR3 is TGTGCCAGCAGGGCCGGAGGTGGGACCGGGGAGCTGTTTTTT. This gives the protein CASRAGGGTGELFF.

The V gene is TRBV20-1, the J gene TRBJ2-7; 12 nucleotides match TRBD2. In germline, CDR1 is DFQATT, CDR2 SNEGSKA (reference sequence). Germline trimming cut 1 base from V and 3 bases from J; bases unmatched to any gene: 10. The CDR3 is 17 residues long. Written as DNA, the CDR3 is TGCAGTGCTAGAGGACTAGCGGGAGTAATTTGGGGCTACGAGCAGTACTTC. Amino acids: CSARGLAGVIWGYEQYF.

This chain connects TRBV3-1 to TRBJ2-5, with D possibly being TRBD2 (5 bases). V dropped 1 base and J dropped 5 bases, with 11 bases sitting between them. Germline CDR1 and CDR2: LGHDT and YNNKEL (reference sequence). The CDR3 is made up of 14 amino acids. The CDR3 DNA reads TGTGCCAGCAGCCAAGTCGAGGGCGCCGAGACCCAGTACTTC. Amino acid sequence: CASSQVEGAETQYF.

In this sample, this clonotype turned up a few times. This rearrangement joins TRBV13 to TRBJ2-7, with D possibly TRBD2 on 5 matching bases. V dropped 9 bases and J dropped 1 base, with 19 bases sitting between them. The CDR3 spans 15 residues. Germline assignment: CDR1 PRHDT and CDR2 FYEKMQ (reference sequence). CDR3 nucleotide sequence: TGTGCCAGTTCGGGGATGGAAAGCCTATCCTACGAGCAGTACTTC. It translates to CASSGMESLSYEQYF.

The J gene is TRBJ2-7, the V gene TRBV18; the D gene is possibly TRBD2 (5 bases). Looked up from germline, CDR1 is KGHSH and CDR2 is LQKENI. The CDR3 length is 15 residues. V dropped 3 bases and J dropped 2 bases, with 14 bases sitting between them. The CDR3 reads CASSPTEGATYEQYF. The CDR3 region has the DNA TGTGCCAGCTCACCTACCGAGGGTGCGACCTACGAGCAGTACTTC.

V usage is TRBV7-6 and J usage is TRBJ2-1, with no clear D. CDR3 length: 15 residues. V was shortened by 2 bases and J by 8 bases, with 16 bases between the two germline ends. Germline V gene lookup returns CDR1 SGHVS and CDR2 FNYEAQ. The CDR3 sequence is CASSLTRISVDEQFF. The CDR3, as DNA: TGTGCCAGCAGCTTAACGAGAATATCGGTCGATGAGCAGTTCTTC.

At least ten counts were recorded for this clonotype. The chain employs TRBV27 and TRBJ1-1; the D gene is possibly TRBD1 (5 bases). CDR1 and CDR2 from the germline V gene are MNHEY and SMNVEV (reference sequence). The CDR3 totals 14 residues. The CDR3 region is CATRPSGGNTEAFF. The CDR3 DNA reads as TGTGCTACCAGACCATCGGGGGGGAACACTGAAGCTTTCTTT.

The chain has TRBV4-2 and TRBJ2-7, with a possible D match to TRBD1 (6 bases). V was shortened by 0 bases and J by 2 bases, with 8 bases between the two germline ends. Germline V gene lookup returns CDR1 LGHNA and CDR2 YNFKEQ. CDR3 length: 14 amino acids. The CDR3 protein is CASSQERTAYEQYF. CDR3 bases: TGTGCCAGCAGCCAAGAGCGGACAGCCTACGAGCAGTACTTC.

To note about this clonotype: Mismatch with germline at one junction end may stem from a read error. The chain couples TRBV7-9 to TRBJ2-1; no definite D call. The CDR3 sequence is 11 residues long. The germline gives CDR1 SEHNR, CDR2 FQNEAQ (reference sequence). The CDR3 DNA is TGTGCCAGCACGGAGACTGGTGAGCAGCTCTTC. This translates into CASTETGEQLF.

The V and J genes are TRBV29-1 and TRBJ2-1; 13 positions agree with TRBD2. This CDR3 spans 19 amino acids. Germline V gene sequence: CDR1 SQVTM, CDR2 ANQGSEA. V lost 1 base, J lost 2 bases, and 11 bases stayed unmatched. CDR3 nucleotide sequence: TGCAGCGTTGAAGGTAGAGGGACTAGCGGGAAGTGGGCCTACAATGAGCAGTTCTTC. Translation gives CSVEGRGTSGKWAYNEQFF.

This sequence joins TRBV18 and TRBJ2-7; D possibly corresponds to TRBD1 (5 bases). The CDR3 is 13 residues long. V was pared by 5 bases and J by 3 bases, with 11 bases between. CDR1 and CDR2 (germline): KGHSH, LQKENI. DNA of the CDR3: TGTGCCAGCTCAGCGCAGGGTTACTACGAGCAGTACTTC. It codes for CASSAQGYYEQYF. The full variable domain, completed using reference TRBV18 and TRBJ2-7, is NAGVMQNPRHLVRRRGQEARLRCSPMKGHSHVYWYRQLPEEGLKFMVYLQKENIIDESGMPKERFSAEFPKEGPSILRIQQVVRGDSAAYFCASSAQGYYEQYFGPGTRLTVT.

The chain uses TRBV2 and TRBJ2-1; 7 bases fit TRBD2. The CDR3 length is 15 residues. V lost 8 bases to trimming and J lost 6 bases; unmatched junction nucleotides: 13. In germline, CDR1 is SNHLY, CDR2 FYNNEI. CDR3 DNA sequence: TGTGCCAGCTGCCTCAGACTAGCCTCAGCCAATGAGCAGTTCTTC. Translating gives CASCLRLASANEQFF.

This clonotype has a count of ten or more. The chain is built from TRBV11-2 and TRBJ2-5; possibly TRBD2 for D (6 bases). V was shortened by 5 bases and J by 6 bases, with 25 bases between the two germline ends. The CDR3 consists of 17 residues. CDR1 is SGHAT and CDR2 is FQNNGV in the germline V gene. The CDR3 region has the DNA TGTGCCAGCAGCGTAGGATCCTCGGGACTGCGGTCCAAGACCCAGTACTTC. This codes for CASSVGSSGLRSKTQYF.

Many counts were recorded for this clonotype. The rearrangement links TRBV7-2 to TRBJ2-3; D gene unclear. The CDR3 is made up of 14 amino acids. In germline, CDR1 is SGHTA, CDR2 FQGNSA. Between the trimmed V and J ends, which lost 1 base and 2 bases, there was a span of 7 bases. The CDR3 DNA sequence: TGTGCCAGCAGCTTAGTTCCAGACACAGATACGCAGTATTTT. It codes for CASSLVPDTDTQYF.

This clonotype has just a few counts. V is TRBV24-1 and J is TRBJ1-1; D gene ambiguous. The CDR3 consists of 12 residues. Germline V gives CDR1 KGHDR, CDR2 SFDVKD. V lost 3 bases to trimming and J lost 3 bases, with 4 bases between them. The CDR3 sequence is CATSDIDTEAFF. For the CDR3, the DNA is TGTGCCACCAGTGATATTGACACTGAAGCTTTCTTT.

CDR3 region: CASSPESILETQYF. The CDR3 bases are TGTGCCAGCAGCCCCGAAAGTATTTTGGAGACCCAGTACTTC. The chain joins TRBV14 to TRBJ2-5; the D is unclear. CDR1 and CDR2 (germline): SGHDN, FVKESK. This CDR3 contains 14 residues. V was cut by 4 bases and J by 5 bases, with 14 bases left in between.

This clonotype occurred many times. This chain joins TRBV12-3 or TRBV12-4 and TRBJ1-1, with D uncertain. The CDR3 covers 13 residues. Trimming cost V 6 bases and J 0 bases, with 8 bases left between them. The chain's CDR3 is CASSYTLNTEAFF. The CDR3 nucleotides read TGTGCCAGCAGCTACACACTGAACACTGAAGCTTTCTTT.

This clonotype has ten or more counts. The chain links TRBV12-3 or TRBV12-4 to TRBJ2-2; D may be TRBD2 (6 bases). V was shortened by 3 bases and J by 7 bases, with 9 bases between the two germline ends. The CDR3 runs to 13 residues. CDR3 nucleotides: TGTGCCAGCAGTTTCGGGGGAGGCGGGGAGCTGTTTTTT. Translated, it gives CASSFGGGGELFF.

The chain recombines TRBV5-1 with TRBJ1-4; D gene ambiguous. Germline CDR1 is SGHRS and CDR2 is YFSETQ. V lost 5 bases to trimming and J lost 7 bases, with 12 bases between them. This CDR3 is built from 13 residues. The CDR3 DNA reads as TGCGCCAGCAGAGCGTACCCTTCTGAAAAACTGTTTTTT. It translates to CASRAYPSEKLFF.